This TCR beta chain was captured in a study of radiotherapy plus CTLA-4 blockade in lung cancer. In the study overall: About 17% of enrolled patients responded objectively, and about 30% had disease control. Broader study findings: In blood, early T cell clone dynamics reportedly predicted response best, together with interferon-beta. Tumor-derived TCR clones expanded in blood after radiotherapy plus ipilimumab.

Concerning this clone: What it recognizes is unknown.

Germline V gives CDR1 MDHEN, CDR2 SYDVKM. CDR3 length: 19 amino acids. The V segment lost 5 bases and the J segment 2 bases; nucleotides outside the gene matches: 12. The protocol was immunoSEQ multiplex PCR, while the TCRdb copy is restricted to in-frame clones and leaves out a portion. The repertoire consists of roughly 44,000 clones, with 65% to 85% occurring once and the leading ten covering roughly 11%. This chain links TRBV28 with TRBJ2-5; 15 positions agree with TRBD2. This sequence was found in a human donor with non-small cell lung cancer who had stable disease on radiotherapy plus ipilimumab. Specimen: peripheral blood, collected from a patient treated with radiotherapy plus ipilimumab. For the CDR3, the DNA is TGTGCCAGCAGTCCGTCGGGACTAGCGGGGGGAAACTTTCAAGAGACCCAGTACTTC. It translates to CASSPSGLAGGNFQETQYF.